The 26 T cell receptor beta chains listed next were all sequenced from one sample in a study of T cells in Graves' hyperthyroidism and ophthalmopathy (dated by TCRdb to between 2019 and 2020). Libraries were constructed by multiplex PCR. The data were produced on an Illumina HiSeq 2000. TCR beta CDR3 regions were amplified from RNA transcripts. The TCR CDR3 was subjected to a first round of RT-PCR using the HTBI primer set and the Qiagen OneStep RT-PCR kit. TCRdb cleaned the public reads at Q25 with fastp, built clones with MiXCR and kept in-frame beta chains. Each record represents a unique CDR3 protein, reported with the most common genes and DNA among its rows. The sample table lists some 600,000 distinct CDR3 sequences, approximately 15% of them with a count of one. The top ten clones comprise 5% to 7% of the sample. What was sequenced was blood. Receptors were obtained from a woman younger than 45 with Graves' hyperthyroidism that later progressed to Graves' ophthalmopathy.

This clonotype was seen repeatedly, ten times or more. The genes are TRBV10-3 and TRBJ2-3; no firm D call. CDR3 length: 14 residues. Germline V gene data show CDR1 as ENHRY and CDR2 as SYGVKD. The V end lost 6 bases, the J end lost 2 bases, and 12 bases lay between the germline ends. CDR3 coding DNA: TGTGCCATCAGGAACCCCCCGGACACAGATACGCAGTATTTT. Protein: CAIRNPPDTDTQYF.

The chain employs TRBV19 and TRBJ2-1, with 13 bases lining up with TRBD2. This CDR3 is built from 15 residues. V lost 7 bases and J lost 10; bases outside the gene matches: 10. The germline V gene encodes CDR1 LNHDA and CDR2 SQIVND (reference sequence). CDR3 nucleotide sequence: TGTGCCAGTAATATCGGACTAGCGGGGGAAGGCGAGCAGTTCTTC. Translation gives CASNIGLAGEGEQFF.

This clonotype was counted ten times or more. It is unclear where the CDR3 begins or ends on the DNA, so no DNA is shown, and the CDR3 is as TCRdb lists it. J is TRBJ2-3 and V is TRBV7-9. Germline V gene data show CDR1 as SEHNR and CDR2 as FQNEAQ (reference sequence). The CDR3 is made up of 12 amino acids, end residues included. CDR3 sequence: CASSFLADTQYF.

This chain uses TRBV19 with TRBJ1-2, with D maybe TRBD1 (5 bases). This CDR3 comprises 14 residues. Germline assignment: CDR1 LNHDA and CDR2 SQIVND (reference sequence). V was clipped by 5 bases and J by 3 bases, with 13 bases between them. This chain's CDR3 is CASSPRAPDYGYTF. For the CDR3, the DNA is TGTGCCAGTAGTCCCAGGGCGCCCGACTATGGCTACACCTTC.

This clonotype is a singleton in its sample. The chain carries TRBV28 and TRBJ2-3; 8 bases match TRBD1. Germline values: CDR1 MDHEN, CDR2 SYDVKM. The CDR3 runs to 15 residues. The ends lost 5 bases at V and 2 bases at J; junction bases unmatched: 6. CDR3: CASSDADRATDTQYF. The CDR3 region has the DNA TGTGCCAGCAGTGACGCGGACAGGGCCACAGATACGCAGTATTTT. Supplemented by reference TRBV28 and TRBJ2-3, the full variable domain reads DVKVTQSSRYLVKRTGEKVFLECVQDMDHENMFWYRQDPGLGLRLIYFSYDVKMKEKGDIPEGYSVSREKKERFSLILESASTNQTSMYLCASSDADRATDTQYFGPGTRLTVL.

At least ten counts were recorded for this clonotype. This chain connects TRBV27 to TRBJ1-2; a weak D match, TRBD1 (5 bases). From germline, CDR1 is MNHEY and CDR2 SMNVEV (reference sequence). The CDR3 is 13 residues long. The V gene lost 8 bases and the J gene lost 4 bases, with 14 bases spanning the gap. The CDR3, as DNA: TGTGCCAGCCGGGGGAGCGGGTTCTATGGCTACACCTTC. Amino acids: CASRGSGFYGYTF.

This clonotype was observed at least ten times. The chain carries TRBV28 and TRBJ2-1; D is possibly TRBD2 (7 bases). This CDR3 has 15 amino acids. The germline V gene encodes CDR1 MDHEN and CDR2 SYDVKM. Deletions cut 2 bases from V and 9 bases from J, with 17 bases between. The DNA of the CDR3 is TGTGCCAGCAGTTTACGGGGGGCCCGGATGGGTGAGCAGTTCTTC. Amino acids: CASSLRGARMGEQFF. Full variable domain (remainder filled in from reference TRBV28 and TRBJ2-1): DVKVTQSSRYLVKRTGEKVFLECVQDMDHENMFWYRQDPGLGLRLIYFSYDVKMKEKGDIPEGYSVSREKKERFSLILESASTNQTSMYLCASSLRGARMGEQFFGPGTRLTVL.

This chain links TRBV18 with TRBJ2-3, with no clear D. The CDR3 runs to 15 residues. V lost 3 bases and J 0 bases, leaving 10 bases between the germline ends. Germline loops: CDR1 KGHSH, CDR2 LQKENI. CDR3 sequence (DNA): TGTGCCAGCTCACCGAGAGATGCTAGCACAGATACGCAGTATTTT. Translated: CASSPRDASTDTQYF.

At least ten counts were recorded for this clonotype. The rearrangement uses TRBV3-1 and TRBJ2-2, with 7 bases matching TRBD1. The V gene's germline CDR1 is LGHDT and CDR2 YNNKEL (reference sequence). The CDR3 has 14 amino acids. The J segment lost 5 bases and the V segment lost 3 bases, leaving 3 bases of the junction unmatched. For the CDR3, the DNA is TGTGCCAGCAGCCAGCTGACAGGGACCGGGGAGCTGTTTTTT. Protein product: CASSQLTGTGELFF.

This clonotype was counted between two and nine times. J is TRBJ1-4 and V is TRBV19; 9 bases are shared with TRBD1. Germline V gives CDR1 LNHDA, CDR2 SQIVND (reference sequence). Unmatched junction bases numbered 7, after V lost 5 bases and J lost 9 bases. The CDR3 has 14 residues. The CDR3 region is CASSDRDRAQKLFF. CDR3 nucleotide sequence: TGTGCCAGTAGTGACCGGGACAGGGCCCAAAAACTGTTTTTT.

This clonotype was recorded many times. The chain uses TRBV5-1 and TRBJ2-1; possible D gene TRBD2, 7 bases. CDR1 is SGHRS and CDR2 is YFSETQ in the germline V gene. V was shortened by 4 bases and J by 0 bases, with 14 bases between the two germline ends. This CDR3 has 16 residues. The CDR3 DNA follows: TGCGCCAGCAGCCTTGGGGGGGCAAGCTCCTACAATGAGCAGTTCTTC. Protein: CASSLGGASSYNEQFF.

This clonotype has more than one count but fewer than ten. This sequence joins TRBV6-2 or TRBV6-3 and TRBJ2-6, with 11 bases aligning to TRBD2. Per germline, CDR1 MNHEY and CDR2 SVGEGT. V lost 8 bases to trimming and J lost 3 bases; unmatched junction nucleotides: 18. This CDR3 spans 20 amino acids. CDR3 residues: CASSLEPSGRPRRGANVLTF. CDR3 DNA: TGTGCCAGCTCCCTCGAACCTAGCGGGAGGCCCCGGCGTGGGGCCAACGTCCTGACTTTC.

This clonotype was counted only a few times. CDR3 sequence: CASSLGPQGAHSIGYTF. The DNA of the CDR3 is TGTGCCAGCAGCTTAGGCCCTCAGGGGGCGCATTCAATCGGCTACACCTTC. The chain couples TRBV7-2 to TRBJ1-2; 8 nucleotides line up with TRBD1. The trim removed 1 base at V and 8 bases at J, leaving 15 bases unmatched. CDR1 and CDR2 from the germline V gene are SGHTA and FQGNSA. This CDR3 has 17 amino acids. The complete variable domain, with remaining parts taken from reference TRBV7-2 and TRBJ1-2, reads GAGVSQSPSNKVTEKGKDVELRCDPISGHTALYWYRQSLGQGLEFLIYFQGNSAPDKSGLPSDRFSAERTGGSVSTLTIQRTQQEDSAVYLCASSLGPQGAHSIGYTFGSGTRLTVV.

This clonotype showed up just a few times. The CDR3 DNA is TGTGCCAGCAGTTTAACAGGGCGTTTCGGGGAGCTGTTTTTT. Translated: CASSLTGRFGELFF. V and J are TRBV12-3 or TRBV12-4 and TRBJ2-2; a possible D gene is TRBD1 (6 bases). The V gene lost 2 bases and the J gene lost 7 bases, with 11 bases spanning the gap. The CDR3 totals 14 residues.

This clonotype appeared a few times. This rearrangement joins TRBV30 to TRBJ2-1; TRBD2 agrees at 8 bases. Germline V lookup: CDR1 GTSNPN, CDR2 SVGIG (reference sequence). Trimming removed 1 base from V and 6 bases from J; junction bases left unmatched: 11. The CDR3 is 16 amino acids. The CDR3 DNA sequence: TGTGCCTGGAGTGATCGCTACGGACTAGCTATCAATGAGCAGTTCTTC. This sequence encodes CAWSDRYGLAINEQFF.

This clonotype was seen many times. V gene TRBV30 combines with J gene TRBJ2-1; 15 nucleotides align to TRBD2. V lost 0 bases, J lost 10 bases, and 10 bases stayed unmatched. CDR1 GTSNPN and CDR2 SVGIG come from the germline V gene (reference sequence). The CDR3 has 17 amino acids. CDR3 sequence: CAWSVSRTSGRAAEQFF. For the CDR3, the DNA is TGTGCCTGGAGTGTAAGTCGGACTAGCGGGAGGGCCGCCGAGCAGTTCTTC.

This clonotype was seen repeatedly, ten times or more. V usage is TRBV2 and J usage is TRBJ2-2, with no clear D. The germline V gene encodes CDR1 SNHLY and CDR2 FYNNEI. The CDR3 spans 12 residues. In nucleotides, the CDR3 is TGTGCAGAAGCAGCGAACACCGGGGAGCTGTTTTTT. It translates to CAEAANTGELFF.

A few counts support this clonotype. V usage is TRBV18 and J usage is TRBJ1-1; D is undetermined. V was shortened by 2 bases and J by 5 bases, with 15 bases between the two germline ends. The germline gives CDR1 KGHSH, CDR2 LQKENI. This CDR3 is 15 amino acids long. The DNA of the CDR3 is TGTGCCAGCTCACCATCCCGTAAGGGAGATACTGAAGCTTTCTTT. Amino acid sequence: CASSPSRKGDTEAFF.

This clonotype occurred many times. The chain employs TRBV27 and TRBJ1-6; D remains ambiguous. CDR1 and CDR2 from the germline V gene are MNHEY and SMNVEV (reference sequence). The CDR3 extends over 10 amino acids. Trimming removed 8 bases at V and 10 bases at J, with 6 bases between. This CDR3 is CASGSSPLHF. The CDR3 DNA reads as TGTGCCAGCGGCAGCTCACCCCTCCACTTT.

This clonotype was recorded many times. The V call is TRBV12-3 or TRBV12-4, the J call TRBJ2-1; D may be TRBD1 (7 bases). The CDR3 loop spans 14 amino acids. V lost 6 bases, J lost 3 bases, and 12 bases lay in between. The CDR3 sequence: CASRRDSGYNEQFF. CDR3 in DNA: TGTGCCAGCAGGCGGGACAGCGGCTACAATGAGCAGTTCTTC.

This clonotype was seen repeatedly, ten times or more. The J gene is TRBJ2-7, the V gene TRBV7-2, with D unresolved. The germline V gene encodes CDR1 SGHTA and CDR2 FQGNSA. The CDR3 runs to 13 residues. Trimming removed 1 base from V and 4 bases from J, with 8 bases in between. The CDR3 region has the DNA TGTGCCAGCAGCTTAGAGGACGGATACGAGCAGTACTTC. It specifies CASSLEDGYEQYF.

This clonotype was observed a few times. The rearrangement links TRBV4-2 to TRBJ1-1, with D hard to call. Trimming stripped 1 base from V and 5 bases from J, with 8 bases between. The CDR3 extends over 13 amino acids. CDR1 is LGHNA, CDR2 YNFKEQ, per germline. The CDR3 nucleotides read TGTGCCAGCAGCCAAGCGGGAAGGACTGAAGCTTTCTTT. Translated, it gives CASSQAGRTEAFF.

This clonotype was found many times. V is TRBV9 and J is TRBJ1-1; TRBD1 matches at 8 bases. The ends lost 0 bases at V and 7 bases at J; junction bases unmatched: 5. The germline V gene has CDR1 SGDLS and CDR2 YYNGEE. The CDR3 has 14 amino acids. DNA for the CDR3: TGTGCCAGCAGCGTAGGTCAGGGGGCGGGTGAAGCTTTCTTT. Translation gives CASSVGQGAGEAFF. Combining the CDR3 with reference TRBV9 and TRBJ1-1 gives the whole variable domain DSGVTQTPKHLITATGQRVTLRCSPRSGDLSVYWYQQSLDQGLQFLIQYYNGEERAKGNILERFSAQQFPDLHSELNLSSLELGDSALYFCASSVGQGAGEAFFGQGTRLTVV.

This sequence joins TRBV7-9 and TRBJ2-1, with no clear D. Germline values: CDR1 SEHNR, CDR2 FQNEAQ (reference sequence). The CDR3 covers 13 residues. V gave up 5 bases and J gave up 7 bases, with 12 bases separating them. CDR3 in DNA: TGTGCCAGCAGCCCCCCCTTGCGGAATGAGCAGTTCTTC. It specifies CASSPPLRNEQFF. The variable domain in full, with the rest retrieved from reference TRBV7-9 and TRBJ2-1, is DTGVSQNPRHKITKRGQNVTFRCDPISEHNRLYWYRQTLGQGPEFLTYFQNEAQLEKSRLLSDRFSAERPKGSFSTLEIQRTEQGDSAMYLCASSPPLRNEQFFGPGTRLTVL.

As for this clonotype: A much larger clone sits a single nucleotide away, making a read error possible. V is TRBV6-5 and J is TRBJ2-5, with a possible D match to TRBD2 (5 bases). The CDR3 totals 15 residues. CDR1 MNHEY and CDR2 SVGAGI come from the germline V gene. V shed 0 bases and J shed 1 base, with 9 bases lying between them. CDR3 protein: CASSYSRESQETQYF. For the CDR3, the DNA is TGTGCCAGCAGTTACTCGAGGGAATCCCAAGAGACCCAGTACTTC.

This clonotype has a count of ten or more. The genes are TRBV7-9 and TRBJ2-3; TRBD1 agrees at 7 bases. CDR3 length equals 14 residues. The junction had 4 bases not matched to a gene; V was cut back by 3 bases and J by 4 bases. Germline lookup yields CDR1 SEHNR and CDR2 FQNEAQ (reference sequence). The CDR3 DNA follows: TGTGCCAGCAGCTTGATACAGGGGTCAGATACGCAGTATTTT. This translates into CASSLIQGSDTQYF.